A selection of T cell receptor beta chains follows, all from one sample in a study of beta chain features in type 1 diabetes. Profiling relied on immunoSEQ multiplex PCR, and the TCRdb table lists in-frame clones only, not all of them. The top ten clones hold more than 0.1% of a sample with 500,000 to 650,000 clones, around 12% of them seen once. Sample: naive CD4+ T cells from blood. These receptors came from a man aged 30 to 45 with type 1 diabetes. The conserved cysteine and the conserved F or W are not part of the CDR3 here.

v_gene: TRBV6-5; j_gene: TRBJ2-1; len: 13; CDR3aa: ASSYNGGAYNEQF
v_gene: TRBV30; j_gene: TRBJ2-2; len: 14; CDR3aa: AWSVLRTRGAGELF
v_gene: TRBV4-1; j_gene: TRBJ2-1; len: 10; CDR3aa: ASSQAYNEQF
v_gene: TRBV7-2; j_gene: TRBJ2-4; len: 11; CDR3aa: ASTTGRGNIQY
v_gene: TRBV6-5; j_gene: TRBJ1-4; len: 10; CDR3aa: ASSDKGRKLF
v_gene: TRBV28; j_gene: TRBJ2-3; len: 13; CDR3aa: ASSLPGGGGGTQY
v_gene: TRBV2; j_gene: TRBJ2-7; len: 14; CDR3aa: ASSDRPGTDSTKQY
v_gene: TRBV4-2; j_gene: TRBJ2-3; len: 14; CDR3aa: ASSLTSGGLTDTQY
v_gene: TRBV5-1; j_gene: TRBJ2-7; len: 12; CDR3aa: ASSLPRVSYEQY
v_gene: TRBV7-2; j_gene: TRBJ1-5; len: 11; CDR3aa: ASSLAEGQPQH
v_gene: TRBV7-3; j_gene: TRBJ2-5; len: 11; CDR3aa: ASSWDFQETQY
v_gene: TRBV2; j_gene: TRBJ1-2; len: 11; CDR3aa: ASSQGLDYGYT
v_gene: TRBV25-1; j_gene: TRBJ1-5; len: 12; CDR3aa: ASSGASSHQPQH
v_gene: TRBV7-2; j_gene: TRBJ1-2; len: 9; CDR3aa: ASSLQYGYT
v_gene: TRBV4-2; j_gene: TRBJ1-5; len: 13; CDR3aa: ASSQINRGGQPQH
v_gene: TRBV14; j_gene: TRBJ2-5; len: 12; CDR3aa: ASRMTGGTETQY
v_gene: TRBV27; j_gene: TRBJ2-3; len: 13; CDR3aa: ASSLFAGGKNTQY
v_gene: TRBV7-2; j_gene: TRBJ1-3; len: 13; CDR3aa: ASSLVPGSGNTIY
v_gene: TRBV10-3; j_gene: TRBJ2-7; len: 10; CDR3aa: AAARGPYEQY
v_gene: TRBV5-1; j_gene: TRBJ1-1; len: 11; CDR3aa: ASSVTGNTEAF
v_gene: TRBV5-1; j_gene: TRBJ1-3; len: 14; CDR3aa: ASSLAGPNYGNTIY
v_gene: TRBV4-3; j_gene: TRBJ1-5; len: 15; CDR3aa: ASSQDGGQGIGQPQH
v_gene: TRBV4-3; j_gene: TRBJ1-2; len: 13; CDR3aa: ASSQDRRDDYGYT
v_gene: TRBV6-1; j_gene: TRBJ1-2; len: 11; CDR3aa: ASSEAGNYGYT
v_gene: TRBV9; j_gene: TRBJ1-2; len: 12; CDR3aa: ASSMTGGRYGYT
v_gene: TRBV7-2; j_gene: TRBJ1-3; len: 13; CDR3aa: ASSLRVISGNTIY
v_gene: TRBV7-2; j_gene: TRBJ2-7; len: 9; CDR3aa: ASSRRYEQY